These 14 T cell receptor beta chains came from one sample sequenced in a study of T cell responses to AZD1222 COVID-19 vaccine. The data were produced by immunoSEQ multiplex PCR, yet TCRdb's version contains in-frame clones alone and is incomplete. The table records about 150,000 clones, 80% to 95% of them present only once. The sample consisted of peripheral blood, taken on day 0 of AZD1222 vaccination. The receptors come from an adult in good health.

The rearrangement joins TRBV30 to TRBJ1-1; D is unresolved. CDR1 is GTSNPN, CDR2 SVGIG, per germline (reference sequence). The CDR3 is 9 residues long. This CDR3 is CALNTEAFF. Written as DNA, the CDR3 is TGTGCGTTGAACACTGAAGCTTTCTTT.

This chain joins TRBV30 and TRBJ1-6; D ambiguous. Germline V gene data show CDR1 as GTSNPN and CDR2 as SVGIG (reference sequence). This CDR3 is 12 amino acids long. Deletions cut 3 bases from V and 8 bases from J, with 8 bases between. The CDR3 bases are TGTGCCTGGAGCTCGGCTCATTCACCCCTCCACTTT. It encodes CAWSSAHSPLHF.

The rearrangement joins TRBV24-1 to TRBJ1-2, with 8 positions matching TRBD1. The trim removed 3 bases at V and 4 bases at J, leaving 15 bases unmatched. In germline, CDR1 is KGHDR, CDR2 SFDVKD. The CDR3 extends over 18 amino acids. The CDR3 nucleotides read TGTGCCACCAGTGATGCTGAACCGGACAGGGTGGGTCCCTATGGCTACACCTTC. Amino acids: CATSDAEPDRVGPYGYTF.

J is TRBJ2-5 and V is TRBV7-6; 7 bases line up with TRBD2. Germline V gene lookup returns CDR1 SGHVS and CDR2 FNYEAQ. V dropped 5 bases and J dropped 1; count of bases not matched to a gene: 4. The CDR3 sequence is 14 residues long. The CDR3 bases are TGTGCCAGCAGCCCAGGACTAGTCCAAGAGACCCAGTACTTC. Encoded protein: CASSPGLVQETQYF.

This chain uses TRBV6-5 with TRBJ1-1; D not certain. Germline CDR1 and CDR2: MNHEY and SVGAGI. This CDR3 has 13 amino acids. Trimming took off 8 bases at V and 1 base at J, with 11 bases between the two ends. CDR3 coding DNA: TGTGCCAGCGCCCGGGCACAGAACACTGAAGCTTTCTTT. As protein: CASARAQNTEAFF.

The rearrangement joins TRBV3-1 (or the pseudogene TRBV3-2) to TRBJ2-1; D is undetermined. The CDR3 extends over 15 amino acids. Trimming left V 3 bases short and J 2 bases short, with 11 bases between. Germline lookup yields CDR1 LGHDT and CDR2 YNNKEL (reference sequence). The CDR3 DNA reads TGTGCCAGCAGCCATGTTTATGGGGCCTACAATGAGCAGTTCTTC. Protein product: CASSHVYGAYNEQFF.

The V gene is TRBV16, the J gene TRBJ1-2; 8 bases are shared with TRBD1. This CDR3 comprises 14 residues. V lost 3 bases, J lost 3 bases, and 3 bases stayed unmatched. Looked up from germline, CDR1 is KGHSY and CDR2 is FQNENV. The CDR3 spells CASSHSGQDYGYTF. The DNA for the CDR3 is TGTGCCAGCAGCCACTCGGGACAGGACTATGGCTACACCTTC.

The chain has TRBV6-2 or TRBV6-3 and TRBJ2-3; D may be TRBD2 (6 bases). The CDR3 runs to 16 residues. The germline V and J ends were trimmed by 4 bases and 3 bases, with 17 bases remaining between them. In germline, CDR1 is MNHEY, CDR2 SVGEGT. The CDR3 loop is CASSSPGPGGTDTQYF. CDR3 in DNA: TGTGCCAGCAGTTCTCCGGGACCCGGGGGAACAGATACGCAGTATTTT.

The chain has TRBV7-9 and TRBJ2-1; D ambiguous. CDR3 size: 12 residues. The V end was cut by 5 bases, the J end by 6 bases, with 8 bases between. CDR1 is SEHNR and CDR2 is FQNEAQ in the germline V gene (reference sequence). For the CDR3, the DNA is TGTGCCAGCAGCCGCTCTTTCAATGAGCAGTTCTTC. Translated: CASSRSFNEQFF.

This rearrangement joins TRBV7-2 to TRBJ2-1, with 7 bases that match TRBD2. The CDR3 sequence is 17 residues long. The V gene's germline CDR1 is SGHTA and CDR2 FQGNSA. J was trimmed by 4 bases and V by 5 bases; bases with no gene match: 14. CDR3 sequence: CASSPTYWAGVYNEQFF. The CDR3 nucleotides are TGTGCCAGCAGCCCCACCTATTGGGCGGGGGTTTACAATGAGCAGTTCTTC. The full variable domain, completed using reference TRBV7-2 and TRBJ2-1, is GAGVSQSPSNKVTEKGKDVELRCDPISGHTALYWYRQSLGQGLEFLIYFQGNSAPDKSGLPSDRFSAERTGGSVSTLTIQRTQQEDSAVYLCASSPTYWAGVYNEQFFGPGTRLTVL.

This chain connects TRBV30 to TRBJ2-1, with D uncertain. With 0 bases removed from V and 8 bases from J, the gap between germline ends came to 8 bases. The CDR3 covers 12 residues. Per the germline V gene, CDR1 is GTSNPN and CDR2 is SVGIG (reference sequence). The CDR3 nucleotides are TGTGCCTGGAGTGTACGCAGCGATGAGCAGTTCTTC. As protein: CAWSVRSDEQFF.

CDR3 protein: CASSFAQGAGASPLHF. CDR3 DNA sequence: TGTGCCAGCAGTTTCGCACAGGGGGCAGGCGCTTCACCCCTCCACTTT. The chain employs TRBV27 and TRBJ1-6, with 9 bases lining up with TRBD1. Per the germline V gene, CDR1 is MNHEY and CDR2 is SMNVEV (reference sequence). The J segment lost 9 bases and the V segment lost 3 bases, leaving 9 bases of the junction unmatched. The CDR3 length is 16 residues.

The chain combines TRBV30 with TRBJ2-3; D might be TRBD1 (5 bases). The CDR3 spans 12 residues. V lost 0 bases and J 4 bases, leaving 5 bases between the germline ends. The germline CDR1 and CDR2 sequences are GTSNPN and SVGIG (reference sequence). The CDR3 DNA follows: TGTGCCTGGAGTGTACAGGCAGATACGCAGTATTTT. This translates into CAWSVQADTQYF.

J is TRBJ1-1 and V is TRBV30, with D hard to call. V was shortened by 3 bases and J by 8 bases, with 13 bases between the two germline ends. The CDR3 is 12 residues long. Germline lookup yields CDR1 GTSNPN and CDR2 SVGIG (reference sequence). CDR3 protein: CAWRGPQTEAFF. The CDR3 region has the DNA TGTGCCTGGAGGGGTCCCCAAACGGAAGCTTTCTTT.